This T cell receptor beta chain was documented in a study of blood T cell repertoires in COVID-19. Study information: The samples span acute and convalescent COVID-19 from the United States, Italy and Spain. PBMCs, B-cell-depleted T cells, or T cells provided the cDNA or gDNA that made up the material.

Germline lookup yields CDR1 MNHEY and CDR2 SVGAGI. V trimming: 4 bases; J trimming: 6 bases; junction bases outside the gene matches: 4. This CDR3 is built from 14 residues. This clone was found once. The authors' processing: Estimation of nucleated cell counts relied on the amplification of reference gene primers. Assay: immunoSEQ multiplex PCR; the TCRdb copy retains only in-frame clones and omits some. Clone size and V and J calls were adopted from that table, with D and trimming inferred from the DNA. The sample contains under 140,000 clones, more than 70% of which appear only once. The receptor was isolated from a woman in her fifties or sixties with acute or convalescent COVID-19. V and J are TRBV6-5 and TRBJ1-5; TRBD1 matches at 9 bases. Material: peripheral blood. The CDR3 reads CASSSPDRGQPQHF. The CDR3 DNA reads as TGTGCCAGCAGTTCCCCGGACAGGGGTCAGCCCCAGCATTTT.